These 10 T cell receptor beta chains came from one sample sequenced in a study of Ad26.COV2.S vaccination and SARS-CoV-2 variants. Clones were sequenced by immunoSEQ multiplex PCR, and TCRdb holds only the in-frame ones, with some missing. There are more than 250,000 clones in the sample; about 89% occur only once, and 3% to 4% lies in the top ten. The treatment here: roughly 18 received Ad26.COV2.S at low or high dose, single or two shots; several received placebo; per-sample allocation not given. The study sampled participants on day 63 after the first vaccine or placebo injection. This specimen was peripheral blood, taken in a trial of Ad26.COV2.S vaccine versus placebo. The receptors derive from a person between 18 and 59 years old who received the Ad26.COV2.S COVID-19 vaccine or a placebo.

This chain links TRBV7-8 with TRBJ2-1, with 11 bases that match TRBD2. In germline, CDR1 is SGHVS, CDR2 FQNEAQ. The CDR3 length is 19 residues. Germline trimming cut 1 base from V and 4 bases from J; bases unmatched to any gene: 12. The CDR3 coding sequence is TGTGCCAGCAGCTTAGGGGGAAGTAGCGGGAGGGCCTCTTACAATGAGCAGTTCTTC. This gives the protein CASSLGGSSGRASYNEQFF. Based on the CDR3 plus reference TRBV7-8 and TRBJ2-1, the full variable domain is GAGVSQSPRYKVAKRGQDVALRCDPISGHVSLFWYQQALGQGPEFLTYFQNEAQLDKSGLPSDRFFAERPEGSVSTLKIQRTQQEDSAVYLCASSLGGSSGRASYNEQFFGPGTRLTVL.

The V gene is TRBV12-3 or TRBV12-4, the J gene TRBJ1-1; 7 bases agree with TRBD1. CDR3 length: 13 residues. With V trimmed by 6 bases and J by 1 base, 2 bases remained unmatched. The CDR3 here is CASRTGTNTEAFF. For the CDR3, the DNA is TGTGCCAGCAGGACAGGGACGAACACTGAAGCTTTCTTT.

The V gene is TRBV7-8, the J gene TRBJ2-7, with no clear D. The CDR3 is 14 residues long. V lost 1 base to trimming and J lost 2 bases, with 9 bases between them. The germline V gene has CDR1 SGHVS and CDR2 FQNEAQ. This CDR3 is CASSLVSGAYEQYF. DNA of the CDR3: TGTGCCAGCAGCTTAGTATCAGGAGCCTACGAGCAGTACTTC.

The genes are TRBV30 and TRBJ1-1; TRBD1 agrees at 7 bases. The germline V gene encodes CDR1 GTSNPN and CDR2 SVGIG (reference sequence). The junction had 5 bases not matched to a gene; V was cut back by 7 bases and J by 0 bases. The CDR3 loop spans 13 amino acids. This CDR3 reads CASSTGLNTEAFF. The CDR3 bases are TGTGCCTCGTCGACAGGGCTGAACACTGAAGCTTTCTTT. Looking up the rest from reference TRBV30 and TRBJ1-1 gives the full variable domain: SQTIHQWPATLVQPVGSPLSLECTVEGTSNPNLYWYRQAAGRGLQLLFYSVGIGQISSEVPQNLSASRPQDRQFILSSKKLLLSDSGFYLCASSTGLNTEAFFGQGTRLTVV.

V and J are TRBV19 and TRBJ2-7, with D unresolved. The germline gives CDR1 LNHDA, CDR2 SQIVND (reference sequence). V was trimmed by 10 bases and J by 3 bases, leaving 16 bases between them. The CDR3 has 13 residues. The CDR3 sequence is CATINSESYEQYF. Written as DNA, the CDR3 is TGTGCCACCATAAACTCGGAAAGCTACGAGCAGTACTTC.

J is TRBJ1-2 and V is TRBV5-1; no reliable D call. This CDR3 is 14 amino acids long. V lost 0 bases to trimming and J lost 1 base, with 7 bases between them. The V gene's germline CDR1 is SGHRS and CDR2 YFSETQ. CDR3 amino acids: CASSLGVINYGYTF. The CDR3, as DNA: TGCGCCAGCAGCTTGGGGGTCATTAACTATGGCTACACCTTC.

The rearrangement uses TRBV5-1 and TRBJ1-6; D may be TRBD1 (6 bases). CDR3 length equals 16 residues. The germline V gene encodes CDR1 SGHRS and CDR2 YFSETQ. V was pared by 6 bases and J by 4 bases, with 17 bases between. CDR3 DNA: TGCGCCAGCAAAGACGAGAGACAGGCTTATAATTCACCCCTCCACTTT. Translation: CASKDERQAYNSPLHF. The whole variable domain, remainder taken from reference TRBV5-1 and TRBJ1-6, is KAGVTQTPRYLIKTRGQQVTLSCSPISGHRSVSWYQQTPGQGLQFLFEYFSETQRNKGNFPGRFSGRQFSNSRSEMNVSTLELGDSALYLCASKDERQAYNSPLHFGNGTRLTVT.

As regards this clone: Other DNA sequences in the sample encode the same CDR3. The chain recombines TRBV15 with TRBJ1-4; the D gene is possibly TRBD1 (6 bases). The CDR3 is made up of 15 amino acids. Germline V gene lookup returns CDR1 LNHNV and CDR2 YYDKDF (reference sequence). Trimming shortened V by 3 bases and J by 3 bases, and 11 bases separated the two germline ends. The CDR3 loop reads CATSRGGAANEKLFF. The CDR3 DNA sequence: TGTGCCACCAGCAGGGGGGGGGCAGCTAATGAAAAACTGTTTTTT.

This chain uses TRBV30 with TRBJ1-6; TRBD1 might be the D (5 bases). The CDR3 totals 12 residues. V was shortened by 4 bases and J by 8 bases, with 9 bases between the two germline ends. Per germline, CDR1 GTSNPN and CDR2 SVGIG (reference sequence). The CDR3 loop is CAWTEGYSPLHF. The CDR3 region has the DNA TGTGCCTGGACGGAGGGGTATTCACCCCTCCACTTT. Full variable domain (remainder filled in from reference TRBV30 and TRBJ1-6): SQTIHQWPATLVQPVGSPLSLECTVEGTSNPNLYWYRQAAGRGLQLLFYSVGIGQISSEVPQNLSASRPQDRQFILSSKKLLLSDSGFYLCAWTEGYSPLHFGNGTRLTVT.

The chain carries TRBV29-1 and TRBJ1-4; no definite D call. V lost 4 bases to trimming and J lost 7 bases, with 10 bases between them. The CDR3 runs 12 residues. Germline assignment: CDR1 SQVTM and CDR2 ANQGSEA. The CDR3 here is CSVGRLGEKLFF. CDR3 nucleotides: TGCAGCGTTGGAAGGTTAGGTGAAAAACTGTTTTTT. The variable domain in full, completed from reference TRBV29-1 and TRBJ1-4, reads SAVISQKPSRDICQRGTSLTIQCQVDSQVTMMFWYRQQPGQSLTLIATANQGSEATYESGFVIDKFPISRPNLTFSTLTVSNMSPEDSSIYLCSVGRLGEKLFFGSGTQLSVL.